The sequence of this T cell receptor (beta chain) was determined in a study of blood T cell repertoires in COVID-19. The CDR3 sequence is 17 residues long. Trimming left V 5 bases short and J 2 bases short, with 21 bases between. Germline V lookup: CDR1 SGHTA, CDR2 FQGTGA. Cohort assignment relied on participant-reported clinical history. Sequenced by immunoSEQ multiplex PCR; TCRdb stores in-frame clones only, minus some. The sample carries 200,000 to 250,000 clones, more than 75% recorded once. The chain joins TRBV7-3 to TRBJ1-1; maybe TRBD1 (5 bases). The TCR was taken from a woman aged 50 to 65 who had recovered from COVID-19. The sample comprised PBMCs or T cells enriched from blood (not recorded which). The CDR3 spells CASSASTRDSKNTEAFF. The DNA for the CDR3 is TGTGCCAGCAGCGCATCAACTCGAGACAGCAAAAACACTGAAGCTTTCTTT. Looking up the rest from reference TRBV7-3 and TRBJ1-1 gives the full variable domain: GAGVSQTPSNKVTEKGKYVELRCDPISGHTALYWYRQSLGQGPEFLIYFQGTGAADDSGLPNDRFFAVRPEGSVSTLKIQRTERGDSAVYLCASSASTRDSKNTEAFFGQGTRLTVV.